Following are 26 T cell receptor beta chains from one sample sequenced in a study of PD-1 blockade in classical Hodgkin lymphoma. Brentuximab vedotin exposure varied among the patients, all of whom had relapsed after autologous stem cell transplantation. The table came from immunoSEQ multiplex PCR; TCRdb's copy has only in-frame clones and leaves some out. The table includes 30,000 to 35,000 clones, 80% to 90% detected once. Sample: peripheral blood mononuclear cells (PBMCs), taken at baseline. All receptors derive from a human donor with classical Hodgkin lymphoma.

V usage is TRBV10-2 and J usage is TRBJ1-1, with D unclear. The length of the CDR3 is 13 residues. V lost 8 bases and J 0 bases, leaving 10 bases between the germline ends. In germline, CDR1 is WSHSY, CDR2 SAAADI. CDR3 sequence reads: CASGQRMNTEAFF. CDR3 sequence (DNA): TGCGCCAGCGGTCAGCGCATGAACACTGAAGCTTTCTTT.

As DNA, the CDR3 is TGTGCCAGTAGACTACAGGGAGTACGTAGTCAGCCCCAGCATTTT. Amino acids: CASRLQGVRSQPQHF. This chain uses TRBV19 with TRBJ1-5, with D possibly TRBD1 on 6 matching bases. The CDR3 length is 15 residues. Trimming stripped 6 bases from V and 6 bases from J, with 18 bases between. CDR1 is LNHDA and CDR2 is SQIVND in the germline V gene (reference sequence). The full variable domain, its missing parts supplied by reference TRBV19 and TRBJ1-5, is DGGITQSPKYLFRKEGQNVTLSCEQNLNHDAMYWYRQDPGQGLRLIYYSQIVNDFQKGDIAEGYSVSREKKESFPLTVTSAQKNPTAFYLCASRLQGVRSQPQHFGDGTRLSIL.

The chain combines TRBV5-8 with TRBJ2-1; D not certain. The V end was cut by 2 bases, the J end by 11 bases, with 14 bases between. Germline values: CDR1 SGHTS, CDR2 YDEGEE. The CDR3 runs 13 residues. In DNA form, the CDR3 reads TGTGCCAGCAGCTTTTACCAGGTCGCCCAGCAGTTCTTC. This translates into CASSFYQVAQQFF.

The chain uses TRBV5-1 and TRBJ1-2; D perhaps matches TRBD1 (6 bases). The germline CDR1 and CDR2 sequences are SGHRS and YFSETQ. This CDR3 contains 12 residues. Deletions cut 9 bases from V and 5 bases from J, with 14 bases between. CDR3 nucleotide sequence: TGCGCCACTTCAGGGGAGGGGTATGGCTACACCTTC. It codes for CATSGEGYGYTF.

This rearrangement joins TRBV7-9 to TRBJ2-5; 10 bases line up with TRBD2. This CDR3 has 13 residues. Germline CDR1 is SEHNR and CDR2 is FQNEAQ (reference sequence). V dropped 9 bases and J dropped 2; count of bases not matched to a gene: 3. The CDR3 DNA reads TGTGCCAGTGAGCGGGGGGGACAAGAGACCCAGTACTTC. It yields the protein CASERGGQETQYF.

The chain joins TRBV14 to TRBJ1-1; tentative D call: TRBD1 (6 bases). The V and J ends lost 6 bases and 5 bases respectively, with 25 bases between them. CDR3 length equals 17 residues. CDR1 is SGHDN and CDR2 is FVKESK in the germline V gene. The CDR3 spells CASRSTWGGGTSTEAFF. In DNA form, the CDR3 reads TGTGCCAGCAGAAGTACTTGGGGTGGGGGCACATCAACTGAAGCTTTCTTT.

The chain recombines TRBV9 with TRBJ2-5, with D possibly being TRBD1 (6 bases). Germline CDR1 SGDLS, CDR2 YYNGEE. The V end lost 4 bases, the J end lost 2 bases, and 15 bases lay between the germline ends. The CDR3 covers 15 residues. The CDR3 reads CASSTRTAQQETQYF. The CDR3 coding sequence is TGTGCCAGCAGCACAAGGACAGCTCAACAAGAGACCCAGTACTTC.

The V gene is TRBV27, the J gene TRBJ2-1; 8 nucleotides agree with TRBD2. From germline, CDR1 is MNHEY and CDR2 SMNVEV (reference sequence). CDR3 length equals 13 residues. V trimming: 7 bases; J trimming: 7 bases; junction bases outside the gene matches: 6. The chain's CDR3 is CASTGGPLNEQFF. Written as DNA, the CDR3 is TGTGCCAGCACGGGGGGGCCCTTAAATGAGCAGTTCTTC.

This rearrangement joins TRBV7-2 to TRBJ2-7; D uncertain. This CDR3 spans 12 amino acids. Germline CDR1 and CDR2: SGHTA and FQGNSA. V lost 3 bases, J lost 2 bases, and 5 bases lay in between. For the CDR3, the DNA is TGTGCCAGCAGCTTCTTACCCTACGAGCAGTACTTC. Protein: CASSFLPYEQYF.

The V call is TRBV20-1, the J call TRBJ2-1, with a tentative D call TRBD1 (5 bases). This CDR3 region has 11 residues. Germline-derived CDR1 and CDR2 are DFQATT and SNEGSKA (reference sequence). V was pared by 4 bases and J by 4 bases, with 5 bases between. CDR3 nucleotides: TGCAGTGCTACAGGGTACAATGAGCAGTTCTTC. Its protein is CSATGYNEQFF.

The chain joins TRBV7-2 to TRBJ1-1; D is ambiguous. Germline assignment: CDR1 SGHTA and CDR2 FQGNSA. V was pared by 8 bases and J by 1 base, with 17 bases between. This CDR3 is built from 15 residues. CDR3 nucleotide sequence: TGTGCCAGCGGCCCCAGTATATCTGAGAACACTGAAGCTTTCTTT. Translated, it gives CASGPSISENTEAFF.

CDR3 sequence reads: CASSSGGLVLYNEQFF. As DNA, the CDR3 is TGTGCCAGCAGTTCCGGGGGACTAGTTCTTTACAATGAGCAGTTCTTC. The chain uses TRBV6-5 and TRBJ2-1, with 8 bases matching TRBD2. CDR3 length equals 16 residues. Germline trimming cut 4 bases from V and 4 bases from J; bases unmatched to any gene: 9. The germline V gene has CDR1 MNHEY and CDR2 SVGAGI.

This sequence joins TRBV18 and TRBJ1-6; D not certain. Trimming stripped 5 bases from V and 9 bases from J, with 23 bases between. Per the germline V gene, CDR1 is KGHSH and CDR2 is LQKENI. This CDR3 spans 17 amino acids. CDR3 amino acids: CASSEAIGQLGGSPLHF. The CDR3 region has the DNA TGTGCCAGCTCAGAAGCGATTGGCCAGTTGGGTGGTTCACCCCTCCACTTT.

This chain uses TRBV29-1 with TRBJ1-5; TRBD1 might be the D (6 bases). CDR3 length equals 12 residues. Germline V gene sequence: CDR1 SQVTM, CDR2 ANQGSEA. Trimming took off 7 bases at V and 5 bases at J, with 12 bases between the two ends. As DNA, the CDR3 is TGCAGCGCTCGGGACACCGATCAGCCCCAGCATTTT. This gives the protein CSARDTDQPQHF.

The rearrangement uses TRBV4-3 and TRBJ2-1, with D perhaps matching TRBD1 or TRBD2 (6 bases each). The CDR3 sequence is 15 residues long. The germline V gene encodes CDR1 LGHNA and CDR2 YSLEER. V was pared by 0 bases and J by 6 bases, with 12 bases between. CDR3 residues: CASSQDSGAFNEQFF. CDR3 bases: TGCGCCAGCAGCCAAGATTCGGGGGCGTTCAATGAGCAGTTCTTC.

The V gene is TRBV6-1, the J gene TRBJ2-7, with a tentative D call TRBD2 (5 bases). V was cut by 4 bases and J by 2 bases, with 9 bases left in between. The CDR3 runs to 13 residues. Germline values: CDR1 MNHNS, CDR2 SASEGT. CDR3 sequence (DNA): TGTGCCAGCAGTGTTTGGGGAGCCTACGAGCAGTACTTC. It translates to CASSVWGAYEQYF.

The chain couples TRBV28 to TRBJ2-3, with TRBD2 identical over 7 bases. CDR1 and CDR2 from the germline V gene are MDHEN and SYDVKM. This CDR3 is 15 amino acids long. J was trimmed by 5 bases and V by 2 bases; bases with no gene match: 7. The CDR3 region has the DNA TGTGCCAGCAGTTTACCGGGACTAAGCCAAGATACGCAGTATTTT. The encoded protein is CASSLPGLSQDTQYF.

V usage is TRBV27 and J usage is TRBJ1-4, with D unresolved. The CDR3 extends over 13 amino acids. The germline V and J ends were trimmed by 3 bases and 7 bases, with 9 bases remaining between them. From germline, CDR1 is MNHEY and CDR2 SMNVEV (reference sequence). CDR3 nucleotides: TGTGCCAGCAGTTTGCGGGTTACTGAAAAACTGTTTTTT. Translation: CASSLRVTEKLFF.

V usage is TRBV18 and J usage is TRBJ2-6; TRBD2 matches 14 bases. Germline CDR1 KGHSH, CDR2 LQKENI. V shed 6 bases and J 4 bases; nucleotides not matched to a gene: 14. CDR3 length equals 20 residues. As DNA, the CDR3 is TGTGCCAGCTCGCTGAGACTAGCGGGGGGGCTGGGTGAAGGGGCCAACGTCCTGACTTTC. Protein sequence: CASSLRLAGGLGEGANVLTF.

The chain links TRBV28 to TRBJ1-5; D remains unclear. The CDR3 spans 14 residues. Trimming cost V 0 bases and J 5 bases, with 8 bases left between them. Germline V gene data show CDR1 as MDHEN and CDR2 as SYDVKM. The CDR3 reads CASSLWLSDQPQHF. CDR3 in DNA: TGTGCCAGCAGTTTATGGCTCAGTGATCAGCCCCAGCATTTT.

V usage is TRBV7-9 and J usage is TRBJ1-6; D is unresolved. The CDR3 contains 14 residues. Trimming pared 1 base from V and 8 bases from J, leaving 9 bases between. The germline V gene encodes CDR1 SEHNR and CDR2 FQNEAQ (reference sequence). CDR3 loop: CASSLEFDYSPLHF. The CDR3 DNA reads as TGTGCCAGCAGCTTAGAGTTTGACTATTCACCCCTCCACTTT. Based on the CDR3 plus reference TRBV7-9 and TRBJ1-6, the full variable domain is DTGVSQNPRHKITKRGQNVTFRCDPISEHNRLYWYRQTLGQGPEFLTYFQNEAQLEKSRLLSDRFSAERPKGSFSTLEIQRTEQGDSAMYLCASSLEFDYSPLHFGNGTRLTVT.

The genes are TRBV18 and TRBJ1-2, with 10 positions matching TRBD1. The CDR3 is 14 amino acids. V was pared by 3 bases and J by 8 bases, with 6 bases of the junction left unmatched. Per the germline V gene, CDR1 is KGHSH and CDR2 is LQKENI. The CDR3 spells CASSPMGQGQGYTF. CDR3 bases: TGTGCCAGCTCACCGATGGGACAGGGGCAAGGCTACACCTTC.

The chain has TRBV18 and TRBJ1-3; D call uncertain. The V end lost 3 bases, the J end lost 3 bases, and 12 bases lay between the germline ends. CDR3 length: 15 amino acids. Germline assignment: CDR1 KGHSH and CDR2 LQKENI. CDR3 sequence reads: CASSPPVASGNTIYF. The CDR3 DNA follows: TGTGCCAGCTCACCCCCGGTGGCAAGTGGAAACACCATATATTTT.

This clone was detected once. The chain has TRBV27 and TRBJ1-2, with D hard to call. Germline CDR1 and CDR2: MNHEY and SMNVEV (reference sequence). The CDR3 has 11 amino acids. V was pared by 7 bases and J by 7 bases, with 10 bases between. CDR3 DNA: TGTGCCAGCATGGGTTTCTCTGGCTACACCTTC. Translation gives CASMGFSGYTF.

This clone was seen a few times. The J gene is TRBJ2-2, the V gene TRBV2; D remains ambiguous. The CDR3 is 12 residues long. The V gene's germline CDR1 is SNHLY and CDR2 FYNNEI. Trimming shortened V by 4 bases and J by 3 bases, and 3 bases separated the two germline ends. The CDR3 nucleotides are TGTGCCAGCAGTGCGGACACCGGGGAGCTGTTTTTT. Residues: CASSADTGELFF.

The rearrangement uses TRBV20-1 and TRBJ1-4; maybe TRBD1 (5 bases). Germline CDR1 DFQATT, CDR2 SNEGSKA (reference sequence). The V end was cut by 3 bases, the J end by 11 bases, with 10 bases between. The CDR3 sequence is 11 residues long. CDR3 loop: CSARDRGKLFF. For the CDR3, the DNA is TGCAGTGCTAGGGACCGGGGGAAACTGTTTTTT.